Below, 3 T cell receptor beta chains from the same sample are listed, as sequenced in a study of blood T cells in healthy people across ages. PCR was performed a second time for roughly 7 to 11 cycles using a sample-barcoded 5' primer and a J-beta primer mix. Via MiXCR, TCRdb re-called the 5' RACE reads, giving one row per CDR3 protein. The data contain more than 1,000,000 distinct CDR3 sequences, approximately 25% of them singletons. These data are also associated with another study on T cells of mothers and their children.

The sequencing input was blood. The receptors were gathered from a girl aged 2-10 years in good health.

The sample holds many counts of this clonotype. The chain has TRBV7-2 and TRBJ2-3, with TRBD2 matching over 10 bases. The CDR3 runs to 16 residues. The V gene end was trimmed by 1 base and the J gene end by 4 bases; junction bases not matched to a gene: 5. From germline, CDR1 is SGHTA and CDR2 FQGNSA. CDR3: CASSLVASGSADTQYF. CDR3 DNA: TGTGCCAGCAGCTTAGTGGCTAGCGGGAGTGCAGATACGCAGTATTTT. The whole variable domain, filled in from reference TRBV7-2 and TRBJ2-3, reads GAGVSQSPSNKVTEKGKDVELRCDPISGHTALYWYRQSLGQGLEFLIYFQGNSAPDKSGLPSDRFSAERTGGSVSTLTIQRTQQEDSAVYLCASSLVASGSADTQYFGPGTRLTVL.

In this sample, this clonotype turned up a few times. Sequence at one end of the junction differs from germline and may be a read error. The gene calls are TRBV28 and TRBJ2-5, with 8 nucleotides matching TRBD2. Germline loops: CDR1 MDHEN, CDR2 SYDVKM. The CDR3 is 15 residues long. CDR3 loop: CACSLSGTRAETQYF. The CDR3 DNA reads as TGTGCCTGCAGTCTATCGGGGACTAGAGCAGAGACCCAGTACTTC.

This clonotype was seen more than once but under ten times. The chain links TRBV6-6 to TRBJ2-1; a possible D gene is TRBD1 (5 bases). Trimming shortened V by 0 bases and J by 5 bases, and 14 bases separated the two germline ends. The germline gives CDR1 MNHNY, CDR2 SVGAGI (reference sequence). This CDR3 contains 16 residues. The CDR3 DNA reads TGTGCCAGCAGTTACTCAGTCCAGGGTTTCGACAATGAGCAGTTCTTC. Its translation is CASSYSVQGFDNEQFF.